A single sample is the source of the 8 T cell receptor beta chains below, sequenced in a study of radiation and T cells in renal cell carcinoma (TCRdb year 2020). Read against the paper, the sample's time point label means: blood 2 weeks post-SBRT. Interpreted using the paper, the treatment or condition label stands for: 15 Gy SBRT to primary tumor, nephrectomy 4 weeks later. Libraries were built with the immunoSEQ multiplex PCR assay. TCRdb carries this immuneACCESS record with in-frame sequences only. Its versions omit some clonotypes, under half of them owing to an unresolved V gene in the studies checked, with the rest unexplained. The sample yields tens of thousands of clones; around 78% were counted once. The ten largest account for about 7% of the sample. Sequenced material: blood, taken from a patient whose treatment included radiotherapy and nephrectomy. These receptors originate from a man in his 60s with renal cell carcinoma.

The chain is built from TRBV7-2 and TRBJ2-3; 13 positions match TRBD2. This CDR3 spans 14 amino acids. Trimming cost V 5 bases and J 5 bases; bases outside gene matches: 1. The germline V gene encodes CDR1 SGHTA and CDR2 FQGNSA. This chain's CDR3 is CASSRLAGGDTQYF. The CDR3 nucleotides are TGTGCCAGCAGCCGACTAGCGGGGGGAGATACGCAGTATTTT.

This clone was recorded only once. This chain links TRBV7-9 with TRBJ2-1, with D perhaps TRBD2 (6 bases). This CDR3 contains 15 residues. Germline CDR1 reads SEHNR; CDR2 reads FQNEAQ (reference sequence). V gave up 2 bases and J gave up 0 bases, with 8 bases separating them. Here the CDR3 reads CASSLSGDSYNEQFF. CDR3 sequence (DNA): TGTGCCAGCAGCTTATCGGGAGACTCCTACAATGAGCAGTTCTTC.

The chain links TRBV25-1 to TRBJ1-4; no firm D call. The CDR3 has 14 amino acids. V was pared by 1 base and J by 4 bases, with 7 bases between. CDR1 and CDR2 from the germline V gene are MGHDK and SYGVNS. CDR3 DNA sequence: TGTGCCAGCAGTGAATTTGGCGATAATGAAAAACTGTTTTTT. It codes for CASSEFGDNEKLFF.

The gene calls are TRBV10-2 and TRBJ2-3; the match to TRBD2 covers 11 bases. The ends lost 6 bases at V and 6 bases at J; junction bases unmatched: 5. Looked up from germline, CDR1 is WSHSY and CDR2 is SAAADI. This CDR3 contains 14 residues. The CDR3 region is CASRTSGEIDTQYF. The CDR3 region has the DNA TGCGCCAGCAGGACTAGCGGGGAGATCGATACGCAGTATTTT.

The CDR3 sequence is CASSRDRGQTQETQYF. CDR3 DNA: TGTGCCAGCTCGCGGGACAGGGGGCAAACCCAAGAGACCCAGTACTTC. The V call is TRBV18, the J call TRBJ2-5; 12 nucleotides agree with TRBD1. Germline CDR1 reads KGHSH; CDR2 reads LQKENI. This CDR3 region has 16 residues. V dropped 6 bases and J dropped 1; count of bases not matched to a gene: 6. The full variable domain, completed using reference TRBV18 and TRBJ2-5, is NAGVMQNPRHLVRRRGQEARLRCSPMKGHSHVYWYRQLPEEGLKFMVYLQKENIIDESGMPKERFSAEFPKEGPSILRIQQVVRGDSAAYFCASSRDRGQTQETQYFGPGTRLLVL.

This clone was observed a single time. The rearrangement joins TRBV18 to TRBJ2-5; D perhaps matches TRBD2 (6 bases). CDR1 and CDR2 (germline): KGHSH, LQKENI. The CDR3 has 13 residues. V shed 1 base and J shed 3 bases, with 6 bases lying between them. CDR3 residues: CASSPLAEETQYF. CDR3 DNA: TGTGCCAGCTCACCACTAGCGGAAGAGACCCAGTACTTC. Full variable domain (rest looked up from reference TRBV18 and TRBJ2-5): NAGVMQNPRHLVRRRGQEARLRCSPMKGHSHVYWYRQLPEEGLKFMVYLQKENIIDESGMPKERFSAEFPKEGPSILRIQQVVRGDSAAYFCASSPLAEETQYFGPGTRLLVL.

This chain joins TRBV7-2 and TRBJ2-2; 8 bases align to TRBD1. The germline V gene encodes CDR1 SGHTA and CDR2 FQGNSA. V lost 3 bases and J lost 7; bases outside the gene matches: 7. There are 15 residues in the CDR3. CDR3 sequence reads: CASSFTGGFGGELFF. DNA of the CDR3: TGTGCCAGCAGCTTTACAGGGGGGTTCGGCGGGGAGCTGTTTTTT.

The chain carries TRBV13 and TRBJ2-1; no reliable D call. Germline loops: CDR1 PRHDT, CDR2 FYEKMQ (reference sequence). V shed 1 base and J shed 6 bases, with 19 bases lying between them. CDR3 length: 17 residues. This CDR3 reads CASSLASLTIPLNEQFF. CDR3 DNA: TGTGCCAGCAGCTTAGCCTCTCTAACGATCCCCCTCAATGAGCAGTTCTTC.